This T cell receptor (beta chain) was captured in a study of human T cells and chemical hapten exposure. Across the study: Largely, small differences in pooled library volume made per-sample TCR yields vary. The study, taken as a whole, reports: TCRs exceeding 1 in 1000 frequency stayed unchanged with DPC sensitization.

On this clonotype itself: What it binds is unknown.

The library put unique molecular identifiers onto individual cDNA molecules. From the RACE reads, TCRdb called clonotypes with MiXCR, one entry per CDR3 protein. Among tens of thousands of distinct CDR3 sequences, over 8.5% were seen once, and the ten largest hold approximately 1.4%. The CDR3 has 14 amino acids. Trimming shortened V by 2 bases and J by 2 bases, and 12 bases separated the two germline ends. Germline V gene lookup returns CDR1 SQVTM and CDR2 ANQGSEA. Time point denoted: healthy volunteer bleed at 6 weeks. RNA extraction used unfractionated whole blood as the source of total RNA. This receptor was identified in a male donor in good health. Some clones in this sample may be carry-over from other donors' samples. The sample was whole blood. The rearrangement uses TRBV29-1 and TRBJ1-1; D may be TRBD1 (5 bases). The CDR3 region is CSVELQGSNTEAFF. CDR3 nucleotides: TGCAGCGTTGAACTCCAGGGCTCCAACACTGAAGCTTTCTTT.